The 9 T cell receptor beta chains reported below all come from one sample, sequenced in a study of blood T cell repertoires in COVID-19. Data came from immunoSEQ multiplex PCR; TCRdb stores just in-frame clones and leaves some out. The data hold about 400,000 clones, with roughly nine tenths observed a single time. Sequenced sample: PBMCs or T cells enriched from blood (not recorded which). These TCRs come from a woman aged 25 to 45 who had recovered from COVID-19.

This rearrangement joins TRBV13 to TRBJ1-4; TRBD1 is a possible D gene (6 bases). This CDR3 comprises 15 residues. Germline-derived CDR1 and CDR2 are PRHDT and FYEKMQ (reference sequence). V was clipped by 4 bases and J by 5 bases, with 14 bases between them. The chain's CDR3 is CASSSFRQVNEKLFF. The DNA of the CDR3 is TGTGCCAGCAGCTCCTTTAGACAGGTCAATGAAAAACTGTTTTTT.

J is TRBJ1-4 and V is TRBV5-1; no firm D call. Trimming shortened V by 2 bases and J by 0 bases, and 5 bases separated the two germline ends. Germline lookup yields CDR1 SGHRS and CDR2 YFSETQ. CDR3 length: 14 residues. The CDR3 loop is CASSFSATNEKLFF. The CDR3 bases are TGCGCCAGCAGCTTCAGCGCAACTAATGAAAAACTGTTTTTT.

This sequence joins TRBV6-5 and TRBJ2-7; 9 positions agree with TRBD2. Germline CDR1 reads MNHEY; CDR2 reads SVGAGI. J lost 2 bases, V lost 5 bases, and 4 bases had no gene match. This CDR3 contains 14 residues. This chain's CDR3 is CASSPGLAAYEQYF. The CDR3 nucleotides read TGTGCCAGCAGTCCGGGACTAGCCGCCTACGAGCAGTACTTC.

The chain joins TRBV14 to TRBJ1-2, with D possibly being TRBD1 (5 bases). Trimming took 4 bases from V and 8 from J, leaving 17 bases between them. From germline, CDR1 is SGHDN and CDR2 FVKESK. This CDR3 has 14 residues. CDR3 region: CASSPPGLLWGYTF. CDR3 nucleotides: TGTGCCAGCAGCCCACCGGGACTGCTCTGGGGCTACACCTTC.

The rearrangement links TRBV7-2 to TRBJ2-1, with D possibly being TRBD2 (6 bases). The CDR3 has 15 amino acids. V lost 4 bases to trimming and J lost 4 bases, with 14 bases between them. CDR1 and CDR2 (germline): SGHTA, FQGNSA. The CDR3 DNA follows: TGTGCCAGCAGCTACGGGAGAGGCACTTACAATGAGCAGTTCTTC. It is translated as CASSYGRGTYNEQFF.

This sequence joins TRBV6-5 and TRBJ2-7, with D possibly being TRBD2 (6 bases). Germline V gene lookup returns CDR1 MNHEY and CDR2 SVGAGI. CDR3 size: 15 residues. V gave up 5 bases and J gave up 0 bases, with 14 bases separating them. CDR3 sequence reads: CASSPGTSTSYEQYF. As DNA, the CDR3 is TGTGCCAGCAGTCCCGGGACTTCAACCTCCTACGAGCAGTACTTC.

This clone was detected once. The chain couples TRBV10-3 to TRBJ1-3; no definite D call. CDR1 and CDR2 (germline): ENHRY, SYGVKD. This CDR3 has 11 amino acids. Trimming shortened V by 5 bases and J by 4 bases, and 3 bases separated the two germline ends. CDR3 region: CAISPGNTIYF. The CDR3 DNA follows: TGTGCCATCAGTCCGGGAAACACCATATATTTT.

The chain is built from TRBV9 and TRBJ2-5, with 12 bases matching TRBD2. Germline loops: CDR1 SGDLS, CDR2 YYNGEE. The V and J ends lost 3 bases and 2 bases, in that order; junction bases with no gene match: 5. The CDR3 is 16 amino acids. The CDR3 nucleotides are TGTGCCAGCAGCGCCCTACTAGCGGGGGGACAAGAGACCCAGTACTTC. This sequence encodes CASSALLAGGQETQYF.

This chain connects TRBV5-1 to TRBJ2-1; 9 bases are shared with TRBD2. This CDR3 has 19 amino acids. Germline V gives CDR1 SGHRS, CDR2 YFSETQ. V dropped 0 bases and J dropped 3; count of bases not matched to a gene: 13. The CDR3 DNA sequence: TGCGCCAGCAGCTTGGCCGGTAGCGGGGGTCTTATAGACTACAATGAGCAGTTCTTC. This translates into CASSLAGSGGLIDYNEQFF.